In its sample, the clone carrying this T cell receptor beta chain was seen a few times. Its antigen is as yet unknown. Exclusion followed for patients with uncontrolled infection, other autoimmune disease, pregnancy or lactation. These data come from a study of T cells in Graves' hyperthyroidism and ophthalmopathy. Study summary: Peripheral blood was obtained at initial diagnosis, preceding any treatment. Study results and limitations: Ophthalmopathy was told apart from stable hyperthyroidism by a 13 V-J model.

RNA transcripts provided the source from which TCR beta CDR3 regions were amplified. The TCR CDR3 was amplified in a first-round RT-PCR using the HTBI primer set. Using its own MiXCR run on the multiplex PCR reads, TCRdb lists one record per CDR3 protein. The sample carries a few hundred thousand distinct CDR3 sequences, less than 20% recorded once. The source of this sequence is a woman aged 25-40 years with Graves' hyperthyroidism. The sequenced material came from blood.

In nucleotides, the CDR3 is TGTGCCACCAGTTACGGGCCTCAGCCCCAGCATTTT. Translated: CATSYGPQPQHF. V gene TRBV24-1 combines with J gene TRBJ1-5; D is uncertain. Deletions cut 6 bases from V and 6 bases from J, with 8 bases between. Germline loops: CDR1 KGHDR, CDR2 SFDVKD. The CDR3 has 12 residues.